Below, 27 T cell receptor beta chains from the same sample are listed, as sequenced in a study of T cells after yellow fever vaccination. TCRdb re-derived calls from the 5' RACE reads in MiXCR, one entry per CDR3 protein. Of 340,000 or so distinct CDR3 sequences listed, around 13% are singletons. Sequencing was performed on CD4+ T cells sorted from PBMCs, taken 15 days after the yellow fever booster vaccination. The origin of the receptors is a man in his late teens or twenties who received the YFV17D yellow fever vaccine.

This clonotype was detected ten times or more. This chain connects TRBV5-1 to TRBJ2-7; D not resolved. Trimming took 0 bases from V and 2 from J, leaving 9 bases between them. This CDR3 comprises 14 residues. Germline V gives CDR1 SGHRS, CDR2 YFSETQ. This chain's CDR3 is CASSLEAGPYEQYF. The CDR3 nucleotides read TGCGCCAGCAGCTTGGAGGCCGGTCCCTACGAGCAGTACTTC.

The chain combines TRBV2 with TRBJ1-1, with D unclear. Germline CDR1 is SNHLY and CDR2 is FYNNEI. This CDR3 spans 12 amino acids. Trimming took 2 bases from V and 9 from J, leaving 10 bases between them. The chain's CDR3 is CASSESDGKAFF. DNA for the CDR3: TGTGCCAGCAGTGAATCGGATGGAAAAGCTTTCTTT.

In the case of this clonotype: At one of its ends the junction is not consistent with the germline gene, which may arise from a read error. CDR3 DNA sequence: TGCGCCAGCAGCCATGACCGGACGGTGAACTCTGAAGCTTTCTTT. It translates to CASSHDRTVNSEAFF. J is TRBJ1-1 and V is TRBV4-3; unclear D gene. The CDR3 loop spans 15 amino acids. Per the germline V gene, CDR1 is LGHNA and CDR2 is YSLEER.

The chain recombines TRBV29-1 with TRBJ2-1; 9 positions match TRBD2. Unmatched junction bases numbered 8, after V lost 7 bases and J lost 4 bases. The CDR3 loop spans 14 amino acids. Looked up from germline, CDR1 is SQVTM and CDR2 is ANQGSEA. Written as DNA, the CDR3 is TGCAGCGGATCGGGACTAGCTCTTTACAATGAGCAGTTCTTC. Translation: CSGSGLALYNEQFF.

This clonotype was counted at least ten times. The chain joins TRBV5-1 to TRBJ1-6; possible D gene TRBD1, 6 bases. This CDR3 has 17 amino acids. The germline CDR1 and CDR2 sequences are SGHRS and YFSETQ. The V end was cut by 6 bases, the J end by 9 bases, with 25 bases between. The CDR3 reads CASKVGRGDRRGSPLHF. Written as DNA, the CDR3 is TGCGCCAGCAAGGTCGGCAGAGGAGACAGGCGGGGTTCACCCCTCCACTTT.

This clonotype was counted only a few times. This chain connects TRBV7-6 to TRBJ1-2, with TRBD1 identical over 10 bases. In germline, CDR1 is SGHVS, CDR2 FNYEAQ. Trimming took 5 bases from V and 2 from J; bases not matched to a gene: 8. The CDR3 extends over 16 amino acids. CDR3 DNA sequence: TGTGCCAGCAGCCAGCTCCCGGGACAGGGGAACTATGGCTACACCTTC. It yields the protein CASSQLPGQGNYGYTF. The whole variable domain, remainder taken from reference TRBV7-6 and TRBJ1-2, is GAGVSQSPRYKVTKRGQDVALRCDPISGHVSLYWYRQALGQGPEFLTYFNYEAQQDKSGLPNDRFSAERPEGSISTLTIQRTEQRDSAMYRCASSQLPGQGNYGYTFGSGTRLTVV.

The rearrangement links TRBV10-3 to TRBJ2-3; D not certain. This CDR3 contains 13 residues. Germline-derived CDR1 and CDR2 are ENHRY and SYGVKD. The V and J ends lost 6 bases and 7 bases respectively, with 14 bases between them. The CDR3 loop is CAIRVNSMHTQYF. In DNA, the CDR3 is TGTGCCATCAGGGTAAACTCGATGCATACGCAGTATTTT.

This clonotype was picked up a small number of times. This chain connects TRBV10-3 to TRBJ2-5, with D tentatively TRBD1 or TRBD2 (5 bases each). The germline gives CDR1 ENHRY, CDR2 SYGVKD. This CDR3 has 11 residues. Deletions cut 8 bases from V and 4 bases from J, with 8 bases between. The DNA of the CDR3 is TGTGCCATCCTGAGGGGAGAGACCCAGTACTTC. It encodes CAILRGETQYF.

The sample holds a few counts of this clonotype. This chain connects TRBV7-2 to TRBJ2-2; 13 nucleotides match TRBD2. After removal of 6 bases from V and 3 bases from J, the junction contained 1 base not matched to a gene. Germline V gene lookup returns CDR1 SGHTA and CDR2 FQGNSA. The CDR3 contains 15 residues. The CDR3: CASRTSGGYTGELFF. CDR3 sequence (DNA): TGTGCCAGCAGGACTAGCGGGGGGTACACCGGGGAGCTGTTTTTT. Full variable domain (outside the CDR3, taken from reference TRBV7-2 and TRBJ2-2): GAGVSQSPSNKVTEKGKDVELRCDPISGHTALYWYRQSLGQGLEFLIYFQGNSAPDKSGLPSDRFSAERTGGSVSTLTIQRTQQEDSAVYLCASRTSGGYTGELFFGEGSRLTVL.

This clonotype has a handful of counts. Here the CDR3 DNA reads TGTGCCACCAGTGTATTTATTAATGCGAACACCGGGGAGCTGTTTTTT. It translates to CATSVFINANTGELFF. The chain recombines TRBV24-1 with TRBJ2-2; D gene unclear. V shed 5 bases and J shed 0 bases, with 12 bases lying between them. The CDR3 covers 16 residues. CDR1 KGHDR and CDR2 SFDVKD come from the germline V gene.

The chain has TRBV6-2 or TRBV6-3 and TRBJ2-7, with a tentative D call TRBD1 (6 bases). CDR1 and CDR2 (germline): MNHEY, SVGEGT. The CDR3 covers 15 residues. Deletions cut 2 bases from V and 1 base from J, with 12 bases between. The CDR3 loop is CASSYRRGRSYEQYF. CDR3 DNA: TGTGCCAGCAGTTACCGCAGGGGCCGTTCCTACGAGCAGTACTTC.

The chain links TRBV6-2 or TRBV6-3 to TRBJ1-5, with 7 bases that match TRBD1. The V and J ends lost 2 bases and 2 bases, in that order; junction bases with no gene match: 3. CDR3 length: 15 amino acids. Germline V gives CDR1 MNHEY, CDR2 SVGEGT. As DNA, the CDR3 is TGTGCCAGCAGTTACGGTACAGGGGGCAATCAGCCCCAGCATTTT. Its translation is CASSYGTGGNQPQHF.

The rearrangement joins TRBV12-3 or TRBV12-4 to TRBJ2-2; tentative D call: TRBD1 (6 bases). This CDR3 spans 15 amino acids. Trimming removed 6 bases from V and 3 bases from J, with 14 bases in between. CDR3 in amino acids: CASRKGELDTGELFF. CDR3 DNA sequence: TGTGCCAGCAGGAAGGGGGAATTAGACACCGGGGAGCTGTTTTTT.

This chain connects TRBV7-2 to TRBJ2-5; 10 bases are shared with TRBD1. Trimming at V came to 5 bases and at J to 5 bases, leaving 5 bases not matched to a gene. The CDR3 totals 14 residues. Germline values: CDR1 SGHTA, CDR2 FQGNSA. The DNA of the CDR3 is TGTGCCAGCAGCGACAGGGGGCGCAGGGAGACCCAGTACTTC. It encodes CASSDRGRRETQYF.

The chain uses TRBV6-2 or TRBV6-3 and TRBJ2-5; D is undetermined. V was shortened by 0 bases and J by 5 bases, with 4 bases between the two germline ends. Germline V gene sequence: CDR1 MNHEY, CDR2 SVGEGT. The CDR3 runs 12 residues. This CDR3 reads CASSYSMETQYF. For the CDR3, the DNA is TGTGCCAGCAGTTACTCCATGGAGACCCAGTACTTC.

This clonotype was seen a few times. Written as DNA, the CDR3 is TGTGCCAGTAGGGACGTCGGCTATGGCTACACCTTC. The encoded protein is CASRDVGYGYTF. The rearrangement joins TRBV12-3 or TRBV12-4 to TRBJ1-2, with D perhaps matching TRBD1 (5 bases). This CDR3 has 12 residues. V was clipped by 9 bases and J by 4 bases, with 12 bases between them.

The rearrangement uses TRBV9 and TRBJ1-5; D unclear. The CDR3 length is 15 residues. The ends were cut back, 4 bases at V and 0 bases at J, with 11 bases in the middle. The germline V gene has CDR1 SGDLS and CDR2 YYNGEE. In DNA, the CDR3 is TGTGCCAGCAGCCCATGGGGAGATAGCAATCAGCCCCAGCATTTT. Translated, it gives CASSPWGDSNQPQHF.

This clonotype was found a few times. This rearrangement joins TRBV6-5 to TRBJ1-1; maybe TRBD1 (5 bases). The CDR3 loop spans 15 amino acids. V was trimmed by 5 bases and J by 0 bases, leaving 13 bases between them. CDR1 and CDR2 (germline): MNHEY, SVGAGI. CDR3 protein: CASSSDSRMNTEAFF. The DNA for the CDR3 is TGTGCCAGCAGTAGTGACAGCCGAATGAACACTGAAGCTTTCTTT.

This clonotype was counted a few times. This rearrangement joins TRBV15 to TRBJ2-7, with D possibly matching TRBD2 (5 bases). Germline V lookup: CDR1 LNHNV, CDR2 YYDKDF (reference sequence). CDR3 length: 15 residues. The V end was cut by 5 bases, the J end by 4 bases, with 18 bases between. CDR3 sequence: CATSVVRGLWYEQYF. CDR3 coding DNA: TGTGCCACCAGCGTCGTACGAGGGCTTTGGTACGAGCAGTACTTC.

There are a few counts of this clonotype. This sequence joins TRBV12-3 or TRBV12-4 and TRBJ2-5; D might be TRBD2 (5 bases). Trimming took 6 bases from V and 5 from J, leaving 13 bases between them. This CDR3 spans 13 amino acids. The CDR3 is CASSYLAAETQYF. CDR3 nucleotides: TGTGCCAGCAGCTACCTAGCTGCGGAGACCCAGTACTTC.

This clonotype was detected a few times. V gene TRBV12-3 or TRBV12-4 combines with J gene TRBJ1-5; no reliable D call. The CDR3 loop spans 15 amino acids. Trimming stripped 6 bases from V and 2 bases from J, with 14 bases between. The CDR3: CASRPPGGGNQPQHF. In DNA form, the CDR3 reads TGTGCCAGCAGGCCGCCGGGCGGCGGCAATCAGCCCCAGCATTTT.

This clonotype was found many times. The chain couples TRBV6-1 to TRBJ2-7; TRBD2 aligns across 9 bases. Germline CDR1 and CDR2: MNHNS and SASEGT. The CDR3 loop spans 13 amino acids. J gave up 3 bases and V 10 bases, and 7 bases lay outside the gene matches. This CDR3 reads CATNSGGFYEQYV. The CDR3 nucleotides are TGTGCCACCAACAGCGGGGGGTTCTACGAGCAGTACGTC.

This clonotype was seen a few times. This chain joins TRBV6-2 or TRBV6-3 and TRBJ2-5; D unclear. V gave up 6 bases and J gave up 2 bases, with 22 bases separating them. Germline V gene data show CDR1 as MNHEY and CDR2 as SVGEGT. The CDR3 contains 17 residues. This CDR3 is CASSIPTLKNTQETQYF. The CDR3 nucleotides read TGTGCCAGCAGCATTCCAACTCTTAAGAATACTCAAGAGACCCAGTACTTC.

This clonotype was recorded a few times. The genes are TRBV14 and TRBJ2-2; the match to TRBD1 covers 9 bases. Germline V CDR1 and CDR2: SGHDN, FVKESK. V was clipped by 6 bases and J by 5 bases; unmatched bases: 4. The CDR3 contains 14 residues. Here the CDR3 DNA reads TGTGCCAGCAGTCGGACAGGGGAGACCGGGGAGCTGTTTTTT. Amino acid sequence: CASSRTGETGELFF.

This clonotype was observed a few times. J is TRBJ2-7 and V is TRBV6-2 or TRBV6-3; 10 bases map to TRBD2. The CDR3 loop spans 15 amino acids. The ends lost 2 bases at V and 4 bases at J; junction bases unmatched: 5. CDR1 and CDR2 (germline): MNHEY, SVGEGT. CDR3 protein: CASSYDDSGGYEQYF. The CDR3 coding sequence is TGTGCCAGCAGTTACGACGATAGCGGGGGGTACGAGCAGTACTTC.

The gene calls are TRBV20-1 and TRBJ2-1; TRBD2 matches at 8 bases. CDR3 size: 17 residues. CDR1 is DFQATT, CDR2 SNEGSKA, per germline (reference sequence). The V gene end was trimmed by 3 bases and the J gene end by 7 bases; junction bases not matched to a gene: 17. DNA of the CDR3: TGCAGTGCTAGGCCGGAGTTGATAGCGGGGACATGGAATGAGCAGTTCTTC. Translation gives CSARPELIAGTWNEQFF.

The genes are TRBV6-2 or TRBV6-3 and TRBJ2-7; 8 positions agree with TRBD2. The CDR3 runs to 15 residues. The V gene end was trimmed by 11 bases and the J gene end by 2 bases; junction bases not matched to a gene: 14. Germline V gene lookup returns CDR1 MNHEY and CDR2 SVGEGT. The CDR3 sequence is CACREGGTFAYEQYF. The CDR3 region has the DNA TGTGCCTGCCGGGAGGGGGGCACTTTCGCCTACGAGCAGTACTTC.